The entry below gives a single T cell receptor (beta chain) sequence along with its context. Its antigen is as yet unknown. This sample is part of a study of cytomegalovirus exposure and HLA in healthy donors. General study results and limits: Using the classifier, cytomegalovirus status was reportedly diagnosed with high specificity and sensitivity. Previously analyzed data showed that most TCR beta V segments were productive at a frequency of about 87% or about 30%.

While unrecorded immune exposures were likely, the donors were nominally healthy when sampled. Germline trimming cut 3 bases from V and 5 bases from J; bases unmatched to any gene: 11. Germline V gene lookup returns CDR1 SGDLS and CDR2 YYNGEE. The CDR3 is 16 amino acids. The study ran its PCR with 60 Vbeta and 13 Jbeta primers. Clones were sequenced by immunoSEQ multiplex PCR, and TCRdb holds only the in-frame ones, with some missing. The sample has 240,000 or so clones, over 80% seen once; the top ten hold more than 5%. The source material was PBMCs. The chain couples TRBV9 to TRBJ2-5; TRBD2 agrees at 9 bases. The clonotype was recovered from a woman between 40 and 50 years old in good health and CMV-seropositive. The CDR3 loop reads CASSAIPGLASETQYF. The DNA for the CDR3 is TGTGCCAGCAGCGCAATTCCGGGACTAGCCTCGGAGACCCAGTACTTC.